This entry concerns a single T cell receptor (beta chain). TCRdb's table, derived via immunoSEQ multiplex PCR, lists solely in-frame clones and lacks some. Of 15,000 to 20,000 clones in the sample, 73% were seen once. This sample stems from a study of sequential checkpoint blockade in melanoma. There are 14 residues in the CDR3. V was shortened by 0 bases and J by 2 bases, with 8 bases between the two germline ends. The germline CDR1 and CDR2 sequences are MGHRA and YSYEKL. Treatment in this sample: randomized to nivolumab then ipilimumab (arm A) or the reverse (arm B). Sorted cells were live CD3+CD8+, lacking CD19 and CD56, from PBMCs.

The chain carries TRBV4-1 and TRBJ2-7, with a possible D match to TRBD2 (5 bases). This TCR came from a human donor with melanoma. Source: CD8+ T cells sorted from blood (inferred from file names), taken from a patient given nivolumab and ipilimumab in sequence. The chain's CDR3 is CASSQDLAPYEQYF. The DNA for the CDR3 is TGCGCCAGCAGCCAAGATCTAGCCCCCTACGAGCAGTACTTC.